This section outlines one T cell receptor beta chain sequence together with its context. What it recognizes is unknown. The entry originates in a study of T cells expressing NK-cell markers. On the study more broadly: Sorted CD3+CD56+NKG2C+, CD3+CD56+NKG2C- and CD3+CD56-NKG2C+ T cells provided the TCR beta repertoires. Study results and caveats: Unclear, still, was the HCMV specificity of the expanded NKG2C+ T cell clones.

This CDR3 has 14 amino acids. The germline V gene encodes CDR1 MGHRA and CDR2 YSYEKL. With the 5' RACE reads reprocessed, TCRdb shows one record per CDR3 protein and no DNA. In all, the sample yields some 500,000 distinct CDR3 sequences. V and J are TRBV4-1 and TRBJ1-4; as DNA is missing, the TRBD1 call by TCRdb cannot be tested. The receptor comes from a woman aged 45-59 years in good health. Sequencing was carried out using blood T cells: a sorted CD56 or NKG2C T cell subset, CD4+ or CD8+ T cells, or bulk PBMC T cells (not recorded which). Here the CDR3 reads CASRSVGVTEKLFF.